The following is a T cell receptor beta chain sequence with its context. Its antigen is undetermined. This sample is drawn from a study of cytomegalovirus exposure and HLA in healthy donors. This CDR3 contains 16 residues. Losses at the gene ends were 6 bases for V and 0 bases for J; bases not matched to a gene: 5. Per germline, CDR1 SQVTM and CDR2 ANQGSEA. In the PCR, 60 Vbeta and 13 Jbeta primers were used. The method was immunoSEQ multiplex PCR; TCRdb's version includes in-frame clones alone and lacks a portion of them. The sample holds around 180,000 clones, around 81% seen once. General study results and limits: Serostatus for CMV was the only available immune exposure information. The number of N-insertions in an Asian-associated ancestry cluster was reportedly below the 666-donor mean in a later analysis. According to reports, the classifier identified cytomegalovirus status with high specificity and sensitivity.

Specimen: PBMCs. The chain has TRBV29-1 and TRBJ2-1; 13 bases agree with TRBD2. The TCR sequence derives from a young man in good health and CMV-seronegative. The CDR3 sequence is CSVGGTSGASYNEQFF. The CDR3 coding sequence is TGCAGCGTAGGGGGGACTAGCGGGGCCTCCTACAATGAGCAGTTCTTC.